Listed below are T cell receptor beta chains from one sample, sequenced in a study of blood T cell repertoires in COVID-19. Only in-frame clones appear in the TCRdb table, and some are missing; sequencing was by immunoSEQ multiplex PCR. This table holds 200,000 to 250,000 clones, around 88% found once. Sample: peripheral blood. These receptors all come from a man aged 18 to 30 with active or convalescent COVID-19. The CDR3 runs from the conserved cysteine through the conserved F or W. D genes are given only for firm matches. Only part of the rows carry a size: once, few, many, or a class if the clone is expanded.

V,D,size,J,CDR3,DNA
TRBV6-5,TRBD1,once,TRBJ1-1,CASSPTGARGEAFF,TGTGCCAGCAGCCCAACAGGGGCACGTGGGGAAGCTTTCTTT
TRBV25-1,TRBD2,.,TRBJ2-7,CASSELAGPYEQYF,TGTGCCAGCAGTGAGCTAGCGGGACCCTACGAGCAGTACTTC
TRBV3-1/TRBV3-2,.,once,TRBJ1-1,CASSWAWTEAFF,TGTGCCAGCAGTTGGGCGTGGACTGAAGCTTTCTTT
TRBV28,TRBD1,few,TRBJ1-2,CASSPGQPHTF,TGTGCCAGCAGTCCGGGACAGCCCCACACCTTC
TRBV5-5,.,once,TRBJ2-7,CASSFGGGEAYEQYF,TGTGCCAGCAGTTTTGGGGGGGGCGAGGCCTACGAGCAGTACTTC
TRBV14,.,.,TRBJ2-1,CASSQEMSARGSKGEQFF,TGTGCCAGCAGCCAAGAAATGTCCGCAAGAGGGTCTAAGGGTGAGCAGTTCTTC
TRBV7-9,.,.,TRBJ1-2,CASSLEQGNGYTF,TGTGCCAGCAGCTTAGAACAGGGAAATGGCTACACCTTC
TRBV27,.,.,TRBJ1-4,CASSSRQDPNTANEKLFF,TGTGCCAGCAGTTCTCGACAGGATCCAAATACCGCTAATGAAAAACTGTTTTTT
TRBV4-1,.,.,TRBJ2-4,CASSQGTALAKNIQYF,TGCGCCAGCAGCCAAGGGACAGCTCTAGCCAAAAACATTCAGTACTTC
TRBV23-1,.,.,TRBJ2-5,CASSPGRETQYF,TGCGCCAGCAGTCCAGGGAGGGAGACCCAGTACTTC
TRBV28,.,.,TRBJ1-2,CASSLASPRDGYTF,TGTGCCAGCAGTTTAGCGAGCCCCAGGGATGGCTACACCTTC